This paragraph covers one T cell receptor beta chain sequence. The V gene's germline CDR1 is MNHNY and CDR2 SVGAGI (reference sequence). This CDR3 region has 14 residues. The V gene lost 2 bases and the J gene lost 4 bases, with 9 bases spanning the gap. Authors' data handling: Reference gene primer amplification gave nucleated cell count estimates. Data came from immunoSEQ multiplex PCR; TCRdb stores just in-frame clones and leaves some out. V and J calls and clone size come straight from that table; D and trimming were deduced from the DNA. The sample records some 250,000 clones, about 80% being singletons. These data belong to a study of blood T cell repertoires in COVID-19. Study at large: Sites in the United States, Italy and Spain provided acute and convalescent COVID-19 samples. Sources were T cells, B-cell-depleted T cells, or PBMCs; the material itself was cDNA or gDNA.

The sample was peripheral blood. The TCR was taken from a woman aged 80 or over with acute or convalescent COVID-19. The chain links TRBV6-6 to TRBJ1-5; TRBD1 is a possible D gene (5 bases). CDR3 bases: TGTGCCAGCAGTTACGGCTCAGGGAATCAGCCCCAGCATTTT. Translating it yields CASSYGSGNQPQHF.